This T cell receptor beta chain was identified during a study of siplizumab effects on memory and regulatory T cells (dated by TCRdb to about 2019). Regarding the research as a whole: The study looked at the effect of siplizumab, an anti-CD2 antibody, on alloreactive T-cell subsets in allogeneic mixed lymphocyte reactions made from human PBMCs.

The full study reports these points: Of the alloreactive CD4+ clones that could be mapped, the Treg-derived share averaged about 67% with siplizumab compared with under 30% in control reactions. The cumulative frequency of alloreactive sequences that could be traced back to unstimulated CD4+ memory T cells was significantly reduced by siplizumab. The suppressive function of proliferating Tregs from siplizumab cultures was not functionally confirmed. Unstimulated naive T cells appeared to be more diverse than memory T cells, and naive cells seemed to make a substantial contribution to the alloresponse. About 75-95% of proliferating CD4+ or CD8+ clones could not be given a naive or memory phenotype. Because sequences below about 10^-5 frequency were poorly captured, only a minor fraction of alloreactive clones could be mapped to unstimulated subsets.

Per the germline V gene, MNHNS is the CDR1 and SASEGT is the CDR2. CDR3 length: 14 amino acids, cysteine to phenylalanine. Just the 42-base CDR3 DNA is kept, in frame starting at base 1. V and J are trimmed by 11 bases and 0 bases, and the gene matches miss 5 bases of the junction. The method was the immunoSEQ multiplex PCR assay. Around 94,000 TCR templates per sample were assayed on the deep sequencing platform. Genomic DNA extracted from sorted T cells was the material used for TCRbeta CDR3 sequencing. The authors' analysis ran thus. The R programming language was used for the clonal analysis of the TCRbeta CDR3 data. Unstimulated samples were compared with post-reaction CFSE-low samples to define alloreactive CD4+ and CD8+ clones. By matching sequences to the repertoires of sorted unstimulated Treg and non-Treg cells, each alloreactive CD4+ clone was assigned a regulatory or non-regulatory origin. Drawn from immuneACCESS, this table holds only the in-frame rearrangements with V and J called that TCRdb kept. Clones are partly lost; checked studies trace under half to an unresolved V gene and leave the rest unexplained. For V, J and clone size, that table is used; D and trimming come from the DNA. The sample records more than 95,000 clones, roughly 94% of which are singletons. Clones ranked in the top ten supply roughly 1.5% of the sample.

Sorted unstimulated T cells and proliferating T cells recovered from mixed lymphocyte reactions underwent TCRbeta CDR3 sequencing. Fresh whole blood from some eleven HLA-typed healthy donors was used to isolate PBMCs. Unstimulated CD4+ non-regulatory T cells were FACS-sorted to map the origin of alloreactive clones. A single count supports this clone. Its specific antigen is unknown. Base qualities are not at hand, and no much larger clone is one base apart. The receptor comes from a human donor in good health. Sequencing used non-Treg CD4+ T cells sorted from blood. The cell subset or site label, as the study defines it: FACS-sorted unstimulated CD4+ non-regulatory T cells. The chain links TRBV6-1 with TRBJ2-7; 12 bases in the junction line up with TRBD2. The encoded CDR3 is CASQTSGGSYEQYF. In nucleotides, the sequence is TGTGCCTCCCAGACTAGCGGGGGCTCCTACGAGCAGTACTTC.